This entry lists 5 T cell receptor beta chains sequenced from one sample in a study of T cells in Graves' hyperthyroidism and ophthalmopathy (dated by TCRdb to between 2017 and 2020). Library preparation used multiplex PCR. The instrument given in TCRdb is Illumina HiSeq 2000. Amplification of TCR beta CDR3 regions was carried out from RNA transcripts. A first-round RT-PCR of the TCR CDR3 used the HTBI primer set with the Qiagen OneStep RT-PCR kit. The public reads were reanalyzed by TCRdb: fastp trimming at Q25, MiXCR alignment, in-frame beta chains only. CDR3 protein sequences are deduplicated, and each keeps its most common genes and DNA. In this sample the table shows roughly 500,000 distinct CDR3 sequences, roughly a quarter of which occur a single time. Jointly, the top ten make up over 9% of the sample. The sample was blood. Source of these receptors: a woman aged 25 to 39 with Graves' ophthalmopathy.

The chain has TRBV6-1 and TRBJ1-5; D is undetermined. The germline gives CDR1 MNHNS, CDR2 SASEGT. The V end was cut by 3 bases, the J end by 10 bases, with 7 bases between. The length of the CDR3 is 11 residues. The CDR3 reads CASSDYGPQHF. CDR3 sequence (DNA): TGTGCCAGCAGTGATTATGGTCCCCAGCATTTT.

This clonotype showed up many times. The genes are TRBV20-1 and TRBJ2-7; the D is unclear. V dropped 5 bases and J dropped 2 bases, with 13 bases sitting between them. Germline V lookup: CDR1 DFQATT, CDR2 SNEGSKA (reference sequence). The CDR3 length is 13 residues. CDR3 nucleotides: TGCAGTGCTTTTAACTCACAGACCTACGAGCAGTACTTC. It encodes CSAFNSQTYEQYF.

This clonotype was recorded at least ten times. The chain couples TRBV27 to TRBJ2-7, with TRBD1 as a possible D gene (5 bases). V gave up 2 bases and J gave up 5 bases, with 19 bases separating them. The CDR3 is 16 amino acids. The germline CDR1 and CDR2 sequences are MNHEY and SMNVEV (reference sequence). The CDR3 spells CASSLQQIDSFHEQYF. Here the CDR3 DNA reads TGTGCCAGCAGTTTACAACAAATCGACAGTTTCCACGAGCAGTACTTC.

This clonotype was picked up many times. V usage is TRBV11-1 and J usage is TRBJ2-7; D is perhaps TRBD1 or TRBD2 (5 bases each). The CDR3 is 16 residues long. Trimming left V 5 bases short and J 4 bases short, with 21 bases between. Germline CDR1 is SGHAT and CDR2 is FQDESV (reference sequence). The CDR3 DNA follows: TGTGCCAGCAGCGACTATTCCCGGGACCGACGGTACGAGCAGTACTTC. It is translated as CASSDYSRDRRYEQYF.

V usage is TRBV29-1 and J usage is TRBJ2-7, with 9 positions matching TRBD1. The CDR3 length is 13 residues. Germline V gene sequence: CDR1 SQVTM, CDR2 ANQGSEA. Trimming at V came to 5 bases and at J to 3 bases, leaving 5 bases not matched to a gene. The CDR3 DNA sequence: TGCAGCGTTACGGGACAGGGCTTCTACGAGCAGTACTTC. The encoded protein is CSVTGQGFYEQYF.